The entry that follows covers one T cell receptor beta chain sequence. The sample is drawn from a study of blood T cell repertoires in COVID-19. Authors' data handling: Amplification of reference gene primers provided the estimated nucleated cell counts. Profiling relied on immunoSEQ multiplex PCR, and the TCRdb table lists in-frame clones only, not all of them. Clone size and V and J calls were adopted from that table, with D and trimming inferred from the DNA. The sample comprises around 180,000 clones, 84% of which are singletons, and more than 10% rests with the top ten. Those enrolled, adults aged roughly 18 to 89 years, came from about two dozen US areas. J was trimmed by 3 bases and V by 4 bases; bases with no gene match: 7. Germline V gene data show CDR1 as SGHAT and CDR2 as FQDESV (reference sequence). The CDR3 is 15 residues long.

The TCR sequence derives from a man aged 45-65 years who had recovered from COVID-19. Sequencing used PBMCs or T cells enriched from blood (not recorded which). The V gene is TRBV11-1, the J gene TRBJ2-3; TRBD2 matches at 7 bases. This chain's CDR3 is CASSSRGTGTDTQYF. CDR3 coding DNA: TGTGCCAGCAGCTCGCGGGGGACGGGAACAGATACGCAGTATTTT.